Following are 20 T cell receptor beta chains from one sample sequenced in a study of control samples from healthy donors and cancer patients. The assay was immunoSEQ multiplex PCR, and TCRdb's table has in-frame clones only and misses some. The table has approximately 230,000 clones, approximately 80% seen once; the top ten hold approximately 12%. Material for sequencing was PBMCs. These receptors all stem from a woman aged 55 to 70 with lung cancer.

V gene TRBV19 combines with J gene TRBJ1-5; no firm D call. The CDR3 runs 15 residues. V gave up 4 bases and J gave up 1 base, with 11 bases separating them. Germline V gene lookup returns CDR1 LNHDA and CDR2 SQIVND (reference sequence). The CDR3: CASSTTARSNQPQHF. The CDR3 DNA follows: TGTGCCAGTAGTACCACGGCTAGGAGCAATCAGCCCCAGCATTTT.

The chain is built from TRBV7-8 and TRBJ2-1, with D possibly TRBD2 on 5 matching bases. This CDR3 contains 13 residues. Trimming stripped 2 bases from V and 9 bases from J, with 11 bases between. Germline loops: CDR1 SGHVS, CDR2 FQNEAQ. The CDR3 region is CASSLRENSEQFF. CDR3 nucleotide sequence: TGTGCCAGCAGCTTAAGGGAGAACAGTGAGCAGTTCTTC.

Notes on this clone: The sample holds other DNA sequences that translate to the same CDR3. The gene calls are TRBV5-1 and TRBJ1-1; D is ambiguous. V lost 0 bases and J 1 base, leaving 4 bases between the germline ends. Per germline, CDR1 SGHRS and CDR2 YFSETQ. The CDR3 is 13 residues long. This CDR3 is CASSLEQNTEAFF. The CDR3, as DNA: TGCGCCAGCAGCTTGGAACAGAACACTGAAGCTTTCTTT.

V usage is TRBV11-2 and J usage is TRBJ2-1, with D perhaps given as TRBD1 or TRBD2 (6 bases each). The length of the CDR3 is 16 residues. The germline CDR1 and CDR2 sequences are SGHAT and FQNNGV. V dropped 5 bases and J dropped 5 bases, with 19 bases sitting between them. The CDR3 nucleotides read TGTGCCAGCAGCCAATTCGGGGGCCTACTTAACAATGAGCAGTTCTTC. Its translation: CASSQFGGLLNNEQFF.

The rearrangement uses TRBV18 and TRBJ2-7; 7 nucleotides line up with TRBD1. CDR1 and CDR2 from the germline V gene are KGHSH and LQKENI. Germline trimming cut 4 bases from V and 2 bases from J; bases unmatched to any gene: 8. There are 15 residues in the CDR3. The CDR3 DNA follows: TGTGCCAGCTCACTGACTACCGGGACAGCCTACGAGCAGTACTTC. This translates into CASSLTTGTAYEQYF. Using reference TRBV18 and TRBJ2-7 for the parts outside the CDR3, the full variable domain is NAGVMQNPRHLVRRRGQEARLRCSPMKGHSHVYWYRQLPEEGLKFMVYLQKENIIDESGMPKERFSAEFPKEGPSILRIQQVVRGDSAAYFCASSLTTGTAYEQYFGPGTRLTVT.

This clone has only a few counts. J is TRBJ1-1 and V is TRBV6-5; unclear D gene. This CDR3 contains 12 residues. Per the germline V gene, CDR1 is MNHEY and CDR2 is SVGAGI. V lost 4 bases, J lost 4 bases, and 7 bases lay in between. This chain's CDR3 is CASSSLGTEAFF. In nucleotides, the CDR3 is TGTGCCAGCAGTTCGTTGGGCACTGAAGCTTTCTTT.

This clone came up a few times. The V call is TRBV2, the J call TRBJ1-5, with TRBD1 matching 7 bases. The CDR3 is 15 residues long. Germline V lookup: CDR1 SNHLY, CDR2 FYNNEI. The V and J ends lost 5 bases and 6 bases, in that order; junction bases with no gene match: 10. The CDR3 here is CASSRDRAGSQPQHF. CDR3 coding DNA: TGTGCCAGCAGTCGAGACAGGGCGGGGAGTCAGCCCCAGCATTTT.

The V call is TRBV12-3 or TRBV12-4, the J call TRBJ2-1, with D possibly being TRBD2 (7 bases). Trimming stripped 7 bases from V and 9 bases from J, with 13 bases between. This CDR3 has 12 amino acids. The CDR3 reads CASTWGGAEQFF. The CDR3 nucleotides read TGTGCCAGCACCTGGGGGGGGGCTGAGCAGTTCTTC.

The chain uses TRBV15 and TRBJ2-1; possible D gene TRBD2, 6 bases. The germline V gene encodes CDR1 LNHNV and CDR2 YYDKDF (reference sequence). The CDR3 is 17 amino acids. With 9 bases removed from V and 0 bases from J, the gap between germline ends came to 21 bases. CDR3 nucleotides: TGTGCCACTTACGTCACCTGGGGGGATTTCTCCTACAATGAGCAGTTCTTC. Its protein product is CATYVTWGDFSYNEQFF. Supplemented by reference TRBV15 and TRBJ2-1, the full variable domain reads DAMVIQNPRYQVTQFGKPVTLSCSQTLNHNVMYWYQQKSSQAPKLLFHYYDKDFNNEADTPDNFQSRRPNTSFCFLDIRSPGLGDTAMYLCATYVTWGDFSYNEQFFGPGTRLTVL.

The chain couples TRBV2 to TRBJ2-5; the match to TRBD1 covers 7 bases. The CDR3 consists of 14 residues. V lost 3 bases, J lost 0 bases, and 1 base stayed unmatched. CDR1 is SNHLY, CDR2 FYNNEI, per germline. The CDR3 DNA sequence: TGTGCCAGCAGTGAGGACAGGTACCAAGAGACCCAGTACTTC. This sequence encodes CASSEDRYQETQYF.

V and J are TRBV9 and TRBJ2-5; D tentatively fits TRBD1 or TRBD2 (6 bases each). The germline V gene has CDR1 SGDLS and CDR2 YYNGEE. The CDR3 totals 17 residues. The ends were cut back, 3 bases at V and 5 bases at J, with 23 bases in the middle. As DNA, the CDR3 is TGTGCCAGCAGCGCCCCAGCTGGGTGGGGGGCAGCGGAGACCCAGTACTTC. Translated, it gives CASSAPAGWGAAETQYF.

As concerns this clone: Other DNA sequences in the same sample also yield this CDR3. The rearrangement links TRBV3-1 (or the pseudogene TRBV3-2) to TRBJ2-5; unclear D gene. This CDR3 region has 12 residues. With 1 base removed from V and 4 bases from J, the gap between germline ends came to 4 bases. The germline gives CDR1 LGHDT, CDR2 YNNKEL (reference sequence). In nucleotides, the CDR3 is TGTGCCAGCAGCCAAGGACCAGAGACCCAGTACTTC. Protein: CASSQGPETQYF.

This chain uses TRBV18 with TRBJ2-7; 7 nucleotides match TRBD1. The germline gives CDR1 KGHSH, CDR2 LQKENI. Trimming at V came to 3 bases and at J to 0 bases, leaving 5 bases not matched to a gene. The CDR3 has 15 amino acids. CDR3 residues: CASSPGQASSYEQYF. The CDR3 DNA sequence: TGTGCCAGCTCACCTGGACAGGCGAGCTCCTACGAGCAGTACTTC. Full variable domain (missing parts from reference TRBV18 and TRBJ2-7): NAGVMQNPRHLVRRRGQEARLRCSPMKGHSHVYWYRQLPEEGLKFMVYLQKENIIDESGMPKERFSAEFPKEGPSILRIQQVVRGDSAAYFCASSPGQASSYEQYFGPGTRLTVT.

This clone was observed many times. V is TRBV7-9 and J is TRBJ2-1; either TRBD1 or TRBD2 may supply D (6 bases each). In germline, CDR1 is SEHNR, CDR2 FQNEAQ (reference sequence). This CDR3 has 17 amino acids. Trimming shortened V by 5 bases and J by 7 bases, and 24 bases separated the two germline ends. CDR3 region: CASSPPPEGGFRNEQFF. Here the CDR3 DNA reads TGTGCCAGCAGCCCACCGCCCGAGGGGGGTTTCAGGAATGAGCAGTTCTTC.

V gene TRBV19 combines with J gene TRBJ2-3, with unresolved D. Germline loops: CDR1 LNHDA, CDR2 SQIVND (reference sequence). This CDR3 is built from 15 residues. Trimming pared 2 bases from V and 2 bases from J, leaving 11 bases between. DNA for the CDR3: TGTGCCAGTAGTATATTCGGTGATACCACAGATACGCAGTATTTT. It translates to CASSIFGDTTDTQYF.

The rearrangement uses TRBV15 and TRBJ2-5, with no clear D. Germline V gives CDR1 LNHNV, CDR2 YYDKDF (reference sequence). This CDR3 spans 12 amino acids. V lost 5 bases and J 3 bases, leaving 7 bases between the germline ends. CDR3 protein: CATSGNEETQYF. The CDR3 DNA is TGTGCCACCAGCGGGAACGAAGAGACCCAGTACTTC.

The chain recombines TRBV7-2 with TRBJ1-6, with 9 bases matching TRBD1. The V gene's germline CDR1 is SGHTA and CDR2 FQGNSA. This CDR3 spans 15 amino acids. J lost 8 bases, V lost 7 bases, and 9 bases had no gene match. The CDR3 sequence is CASKSPGQGHSPLHF. In nucleotides, the CDR3 is TGTGCCAGCAAATCTCCGGGACAGGGTCATTCACCCCTCCACTTT.

CDR3 in DNA: TGTGCCAGCAGTTTAATGCTCGGGAGCAATCAGCCCCAGCATTTT. Translating gives CASSLMLGSNQPQHF. J is TRBJ1-5 and V is TRBV27; D is unclear. Germline CDR1 reads MNHEY; CDR2 reads SMNVEV (reference sequence). Trimming removed 2 bases from V and 1 base from J, with 9 bases in between. CDR3 length: 15 residues.

V usage is TRBV6-5 and J usage is TRBJ1-2; a possible D gene is TRBD1 (5 bases). The CDR3 sequence is 12 residues long. V lost 9 bases, J lost 3 bases, and 11 bases lay in between. Germline V CDR1 and CDR2: MNHEY, SVGAGI. CDR3 loop: CASRSTDYGYTF. In DNA form, the CDR3 reads TGTGCCAGTAGATCGACAGACTATGGCTACACCTTC.

This rearrangement joins TRBV9 to TRBJ2-2; D may match TRBD1 or TRBD2 (5 bases each). The length of the CDR3 is 16 residues. Trimming stripped 4 bases from V and 4 bases from J, with 17 bases between. CDR1 and CDR2 (germline): SGDLS, YYNGEE. DNA of the CDR3: TGTGCCAGCAGCCACCGGGGCCAAGGGGTCACCGGGGAGCTGTTTTTT. Its translation: CASSHRGQGVTGELFF.